Following are 11 T cell receptor beta chains from one sample sequenced in a study of CD8+ T cells in alopecia areata. cDNA serving as the sequencing template came from extracted, reverse transcribed RNA. TCRdb's table, derived via immunoSEQ multiplex PCR, lists solely in-frame clones and lacks some. The table lists more than 110,000 clones, around 50% of them singletons, with around 6% in the top ten. This specimen was CD4+ T cells sorted from blood, taken at week 0. The source of these receptors is a human donor with alopecia areata.

This clone occurred a few times. The genes are TRBV6-1 and TRBJ2-5; D perhaps matches TRBD2 (6 bases). Trimming took 1 base from V and 4 from J, leaving 13 bases between them. Germline V CDR1 and CDR2: MNHNS, SASEGT. The CDR3 covers 15 residues. The CDR3 protein is CASSEGRRRGETQYF. The CDR3 coding sequence is TGTGCCAGCAGTGAAGGCCGACGGAGGGGAGAGACCCAGTACTTC.

The chain uses TRBV15 and TRBJ2-2; 7 bases are a match to TRBD1. This CDR3 spans 15 amino acids. V gave up 5 bases and J gave up 6 bases; unmatched junction bases: 9. Germline V gives CDR1 LNHNV, CDR2 YYDKDF (reference sequence). CDR3 nucleotide sequence: TGTGCCACCAGCGGGAGACAGGGTGGGGCCGGGGAGCTGTTTTTT. Its translation: CATSGRQGGAGELFF.

The genes are TRBV7-2 and TRBJ2-1; 9 bases agree with TRBD1. CDR3 length equals 15 residues. The V and J ends lost 1 base and 4 bases, in that order; junction bases with no gene match: 2. CDR1 and CDR2 (germline): SGHTA, FQGNSA. The CDR3, as DNA: TGTGCCAGCAGCTTAGGGGACAGGGATTACAATGAGCAGTTCTTC. Its translation is CASSLGDRDYNEQFF.

The chain uses TRBV6-1 and TRBJ1-1, with 7 bases identical to TRBD1. CDR3 size: 14 residues. Germline V gives CDR1 MNHNS, CDR2 SASEGT. With 8 bases clipped from V and 6 bases from J, the junction kept 12 bases outside the gene matches. In DNA form, the CDR3 reads TGTGCCAGCCACAACCGACAGGGAGCCTCTGAAGCTTTCTTT. Residues: CASHNRQGASEAFF.

The count of this clone is one. V and J are TRBV7-8 and TRBJ1-1; the D is unclear. Germline V lookup: CDR1 SGHVS, CDR2 FQNEAQ. Trimming took off 5 bases at V and 2 bases at J, with 9 bases between the two ends. The CDR3 is made up of 13 amino acids. In DNA, the CDR3 is TGTGCCAGCAGCCAACCTACTAACACTGAAGCTTTCTTT. Protein product: CASSQPTNTEAFF. Combining the CDR3 with reference TRBV7-8 and TRBJ1-1 gives the whole variable domain GAGVSQSPRYKVAKRGQDVALRCDPISGHVSLFWYQQALGQGPEFLTYFQNEAQLDKSGLPSDRFFAERPEGSVSTLKIQRTQQEDSAVYLCASSQPTNTEAFFGQGTRLTVV.

The chain uses TRBV7-9 and TRBJ2-1, with 7 bases matching TRBD1. The CDR3 extends over 14 amino acids. Germline values: CDR1 SEHNR, CDR2 FQNEAQ (reference sequence). Trimming cost V 3 bases and J 6 bases; bases outside gene matches: 5. CDR3 coding DNA: TGTGCCAGCAGCTTGGGGCAGGGGGTCAATGAGCAGTTCTTC. Residues: CASSLGQGVNEQFF.

A remark on this clone: The junction departs from germline at one end; a sequencing error may be responsible. Other DNA variants within this sample encode the same CDR3. The V gene is TRBV29-1, the J gene TRBJ1-1; D remains unclear. Per germline, CDR1 SQVTM and CDR2 ANQGSEA. This CDR3 has 13 residues. The CDR3 bases are TGCAGCGTTGAAGACTGGTTGAATACTGAAGCTTTCTTT. It codes for CSVEDWLNTEAFF.

CDR3 sequence reads: CASSIYSGTSTDTQYF. DNA for the CDR3: TGCGCCAGCAGTATATATTCCGGGACAAGCACAGATACGCAGTATTTT. This chain connects TRBV23-1 to TRBJ2-3; TRBD1 is a possible D gene (6 bases). TRBV23-1 is sorted into the ORF group, with uncertain function. This CDR3 spans 16 amino acids. V gave up 5 bases and J gave up 0 bases, with 15 bases separating them.

The V call is TRBV10-3, the J call TRBJ1-5; weak D call: TRBD1 (5 bases). CDR1 and CDR2 (germline): ENHRY, SYGVKD. This CDR3 is 16 amino acids long. V was cut by 5 bases and J by 0 bases, with 14 bases left in between. The CDR3 is CAISRGADYSNQPQHF. The CDR3 DNA sequence: TGTGCCATCAGTCGCGGGGCAGACTATAGCAATCAGCCCCAGCATTTT.

V is TRBV9 and J is TRBJ2-3; D unclear. The CDR3 has 14 residues. Germline CDR1 and CDR2: SGDLS and YYNGEE. Trimming pared 2 bases from V and 0 bases from J, leaving 7 bases between. The CDR3 region has the DNA TGTGCCAGCAGCGTGCAGGATAGCACAGATACGCAGTATTTT. Protein product: CASSVQDSTDTQYF.

The chain joins TRBV18 to TRBJ1-1; TRBD1 agrees at 10 bases. The CDR3 has 15 amino acids. The V gene's germline CDR1 is KGHSH and CDR2 LQKENI. V lost 3 bases to trimming and J lost 5 bases; unmatched junction nucleotides: 6. CDR3 DNA: TGTGCCAGCTCACCCCTGGGACAGGGGTTGACTGAAGCTTTCTTT. The encoded protein is CASSPLGQGLTEAFF.